This entry is about one T cell receptor (beta chain). There are 14 residues in the CDR3. CDR1 and CDR2 from the germline V gene are LNHDA and SQIVND (reference sequence). The trim removed 6 bases at V and 5 bases at J, leaving 2 bases unmatched. The data are from a study of blood T cell repertoires in COVID-19. The protocol was immunoSEQ multiplex PCR, while the TCRdb copy is restricted to in-frame clones and leaves out a portion. The sample consists of a few hundred thousand clones, around nine tenths of them appearing once. Material for sequencing was peripheral blood. J is TRBJ2-1 and V is TRBV19; 12 bases map to TRBD1. The TCR originated in a human donor in a cohort sampled during active COVID-19. The CDR3 DNA is TGTGCCAGTAGAAGGGACAGGGGGCACAATGAGCAGTTCTTC. It is translated as CASRRDRGHNEQFF.